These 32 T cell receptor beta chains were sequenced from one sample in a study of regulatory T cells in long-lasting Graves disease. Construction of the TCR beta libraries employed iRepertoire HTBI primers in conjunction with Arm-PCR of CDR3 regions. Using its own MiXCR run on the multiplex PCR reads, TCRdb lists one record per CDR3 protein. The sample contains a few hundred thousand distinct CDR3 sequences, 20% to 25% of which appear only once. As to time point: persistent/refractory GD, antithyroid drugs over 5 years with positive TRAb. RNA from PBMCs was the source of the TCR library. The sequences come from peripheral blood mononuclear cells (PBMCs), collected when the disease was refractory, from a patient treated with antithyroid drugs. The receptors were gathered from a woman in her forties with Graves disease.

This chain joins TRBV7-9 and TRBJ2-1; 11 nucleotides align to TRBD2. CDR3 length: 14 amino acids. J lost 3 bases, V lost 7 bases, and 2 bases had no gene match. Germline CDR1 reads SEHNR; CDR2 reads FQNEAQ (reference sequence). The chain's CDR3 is CASMGLADYNEQFF. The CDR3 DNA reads TGTGCCAGCATGGGACTAGCGGACTACAATGAGCAGTTCTTC.

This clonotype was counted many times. The CDR3 region is CASSLIRGQGETQYF. The CDR3 DNA sequence: TGTGCCAGCAGCTTAATCAGGGGGCAGGGGGAGACCCAGTACTTC. The rearrangement uses TRBV7-3 and TRBJ2-5; 8 bases are shared with TRBD1. Trimming cost V 1 base and J 5 bases; bases outside gene matches: 6. Germline CDR1 is SGHTA and CDR2 is FQGTGA. The CDR3 consists of 15 residues.

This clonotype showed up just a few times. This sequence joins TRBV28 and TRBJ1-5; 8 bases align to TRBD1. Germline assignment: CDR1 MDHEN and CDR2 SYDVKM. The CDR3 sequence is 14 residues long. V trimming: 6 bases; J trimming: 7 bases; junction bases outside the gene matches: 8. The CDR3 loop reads CASRHQGAGQPQHF. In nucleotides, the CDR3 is TGTGCCAGCAGGCATCAGGGGGCAGGGCAGCCCCAGCATTTT.

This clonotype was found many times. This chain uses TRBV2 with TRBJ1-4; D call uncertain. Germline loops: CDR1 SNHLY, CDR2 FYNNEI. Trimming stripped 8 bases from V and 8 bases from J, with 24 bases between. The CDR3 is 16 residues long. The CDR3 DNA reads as TGTGCCAGCGGACGGGGAGCCAGTCAAAAGGGAGAAAAACTGTTTTTT. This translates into CASGRGASQKGEKLFF.

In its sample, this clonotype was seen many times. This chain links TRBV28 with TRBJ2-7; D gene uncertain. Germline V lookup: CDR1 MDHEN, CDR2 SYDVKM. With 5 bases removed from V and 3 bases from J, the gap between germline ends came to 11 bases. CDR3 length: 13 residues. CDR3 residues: CASSPGSYYEQYF. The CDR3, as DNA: TGTGCCAGCAGTCCCGGGTCGTACTACGAGCAGTACTTC.

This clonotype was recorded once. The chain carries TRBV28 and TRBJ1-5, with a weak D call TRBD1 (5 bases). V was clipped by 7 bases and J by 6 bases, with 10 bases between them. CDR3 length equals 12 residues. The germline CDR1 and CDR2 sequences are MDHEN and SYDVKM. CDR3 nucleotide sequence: TGTGCCAGCACTTCGGGGGGTCAGCCCCAGCATTTT. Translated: CASTSGGQPQHF.

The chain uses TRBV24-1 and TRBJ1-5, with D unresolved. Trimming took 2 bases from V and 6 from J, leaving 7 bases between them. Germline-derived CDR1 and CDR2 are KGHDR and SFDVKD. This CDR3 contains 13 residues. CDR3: CATSDSSSQPQHF. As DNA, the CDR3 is TGTGCCACCAGTGATTCGAGTAGTCAGCCCCAGCATTTT.

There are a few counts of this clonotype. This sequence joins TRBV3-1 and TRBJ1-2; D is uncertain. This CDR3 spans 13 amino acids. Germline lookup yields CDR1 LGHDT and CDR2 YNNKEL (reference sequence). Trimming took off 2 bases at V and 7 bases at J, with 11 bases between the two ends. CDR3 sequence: CASSQSKVGGYTF. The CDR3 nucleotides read TGTGCCAGCAGCCAATCGAAGGTGGGTGGCTACACCTTC.

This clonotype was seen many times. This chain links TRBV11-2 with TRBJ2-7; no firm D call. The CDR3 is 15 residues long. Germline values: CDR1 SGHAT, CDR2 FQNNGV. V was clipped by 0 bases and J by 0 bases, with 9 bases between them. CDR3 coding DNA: TGTGCCAGCAGCTTAGATCGTTACAACTCCTACGAGCAGTACTTC. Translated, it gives CASSLDRYNSYEQYF. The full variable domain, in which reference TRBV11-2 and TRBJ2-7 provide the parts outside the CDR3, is EAGVAQSPRYKIIEKRQSVAFWCNPISGHATLYWYQQILGQGPKLLIQFQNNGVVDDSQLPKDRFSAERLKGVDSTLKIQPAKLEDSAVYLCASSLDRYNSYEQYFGPGTRLTVT.

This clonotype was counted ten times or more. CDR3 nucleotide sequence: TGTGCCAGCAGTTTAGAAGCTAAAGCTTTCTTT. As protein: CASSLEAKAFF. This rearrangement joins TRBV28 to TRBJ1-1; D call uncertain. Trimming stripped 2 bases from V and 9 bases from J, with 7 bases between. Germline CDR1 and CDR2: MDHEN and SYDVKM. This CDR3 is 11 amino acids long. Together with reference TRBV28 and TRBJ1-1, the CDR3 gives the full variable domain: DVKVTQSSRYLVKRTGEKVFLECVQDMDHENMFWYRQDPGLGLRLIYFSYDVKMKEKGDIPEGYSVSREKKERFSLILESASTNQTSMYLCASSLEAKAFFGQGTRLTVV.

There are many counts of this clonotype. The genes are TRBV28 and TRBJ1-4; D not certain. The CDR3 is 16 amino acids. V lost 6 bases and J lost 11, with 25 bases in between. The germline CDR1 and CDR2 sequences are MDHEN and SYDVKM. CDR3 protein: CASRSRVRDREMKLFF. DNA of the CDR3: TGTGCCAGCAGGTCCCGGGTAAGAGACCGAGAGATGAAACTGTTTTTT. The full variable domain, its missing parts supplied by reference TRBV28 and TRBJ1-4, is DVKVTQSSRYLVKRTGEKVFLECVQDMDHENMFWYRQDPGLGLRLIYFSYDVKMKEKGDIPEGYSVSREKKERFSLILESASTNQTSMYLCASRSRVRDREMKLFFGSGTQLSVL.

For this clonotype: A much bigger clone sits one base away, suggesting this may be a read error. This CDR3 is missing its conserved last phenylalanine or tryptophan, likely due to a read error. The CDR3, as DNA: TGTGCCTCCTGGGGGACAGTGAACACTGAAGCTTTCTCT. This sequence encodes CASWGTVNTEAFS. V is TRBV6-1 and J is TRBJ1-1; 7 bases agree with TRBD1. Per germline, CDR1 MNHNS and CDR2 SASEGT. There are 13 residues in the CDR3. With 11 bases clipped from V and 0 bases from J, the junction kept 6 bases outside the gene matches.

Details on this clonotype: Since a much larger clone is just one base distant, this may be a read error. CDR3 sequence (DNA): TGTCCCAGCAGTGGTTATTTAGGACAGAGCTCCTACGAGCAGTACTTC. It translates to CPSSGYLGQSSYEQYF. J is TRBJ2-7 and V is TRBV2; a weak D match, TRBD1 (6 bases). The CDR3 length is 16 residues. Germline V gene lookup returns CDR1 SNHLY and CDR2 FYNNEI.

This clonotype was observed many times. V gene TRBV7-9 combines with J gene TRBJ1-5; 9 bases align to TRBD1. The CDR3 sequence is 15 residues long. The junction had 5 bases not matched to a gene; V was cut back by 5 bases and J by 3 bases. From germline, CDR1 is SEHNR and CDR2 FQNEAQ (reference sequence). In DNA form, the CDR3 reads TGTGCCAGCAGCCTCGGGACAGGGAACAATCAGCCCCAGCATTTT. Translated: CASSLGTGNNQPQHF.

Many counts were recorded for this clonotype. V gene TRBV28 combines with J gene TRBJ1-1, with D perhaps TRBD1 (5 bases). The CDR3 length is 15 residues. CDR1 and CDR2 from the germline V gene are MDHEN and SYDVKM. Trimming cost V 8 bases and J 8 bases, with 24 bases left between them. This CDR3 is CASDQWGRAKREAFF. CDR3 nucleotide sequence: TGTGCCAGCGATCAATGGGGCAGGGCTAAAAGGGAAGCTTTCTTT. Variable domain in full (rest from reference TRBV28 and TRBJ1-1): DVKVTQSSRYLVKRTGEKVFLECVQDMDHENMFWYRQDPGLGLRLIYFSYDVKMKEKGDIPEGYSVSREKKERFSLILESASTNQTSMYLCASDQWGRAKREAFFGQGTRLTVV.

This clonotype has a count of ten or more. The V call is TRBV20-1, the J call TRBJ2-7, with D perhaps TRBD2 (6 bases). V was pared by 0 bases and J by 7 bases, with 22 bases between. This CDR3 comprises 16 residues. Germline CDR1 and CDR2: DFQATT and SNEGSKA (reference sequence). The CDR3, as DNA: TGCAGTGCTAGAGATCAGTTTCTAGGTGGCGGAGGGGAGCAGTACTTC. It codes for CSARDQFLGGGGEQYF.

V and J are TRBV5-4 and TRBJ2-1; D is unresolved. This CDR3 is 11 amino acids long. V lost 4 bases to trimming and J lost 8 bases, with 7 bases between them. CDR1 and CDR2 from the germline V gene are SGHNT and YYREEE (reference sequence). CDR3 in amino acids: CASSHADEQFF. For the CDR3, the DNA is TGTGCCAGCAGCCATGCGGATGAGCAGTTCTTC.

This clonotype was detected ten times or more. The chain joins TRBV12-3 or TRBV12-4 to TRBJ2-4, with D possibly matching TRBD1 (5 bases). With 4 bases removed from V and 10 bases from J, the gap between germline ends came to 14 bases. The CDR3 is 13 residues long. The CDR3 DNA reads TGTGCCAGCAGTTGGGCTACAGGAGAGATTCAGTACTTC. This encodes CASSWATGEIQYF.

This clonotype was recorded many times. CDR3 amino acids: CASSESSYEQYF. Written as DNA, the CDR3 is TGCGCCAGCAGTGAGTCGAGCTACGAGCAGTACTTC. The chain uses TRBV10-1 and TRBJ2-7; no firm D call. This CDR3 spans 12 amino acids. Trimming removed 0 bases from V and 3 bases from J, with 3 bases in between. Per germline, CDR1 WNHNN and CDR2 SYGVQD (reference sequence).

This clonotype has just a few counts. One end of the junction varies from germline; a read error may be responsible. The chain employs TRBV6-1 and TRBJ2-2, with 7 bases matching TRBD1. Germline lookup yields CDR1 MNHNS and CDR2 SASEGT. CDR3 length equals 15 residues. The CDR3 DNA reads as TGTGCCAGCAGCTTCTCTACAGGGGACACCAGGGAGCTGTTTTTT. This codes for CASSFSTGDTRELFF.

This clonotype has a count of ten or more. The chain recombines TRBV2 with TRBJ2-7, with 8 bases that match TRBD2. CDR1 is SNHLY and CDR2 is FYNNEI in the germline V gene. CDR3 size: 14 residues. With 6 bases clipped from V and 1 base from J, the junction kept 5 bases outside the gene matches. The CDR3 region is CASREREKSYEQYF. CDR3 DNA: TGTGCCAGCAGGGAGCGGGAGAAGTCCTACGAGCAGTACTTC.

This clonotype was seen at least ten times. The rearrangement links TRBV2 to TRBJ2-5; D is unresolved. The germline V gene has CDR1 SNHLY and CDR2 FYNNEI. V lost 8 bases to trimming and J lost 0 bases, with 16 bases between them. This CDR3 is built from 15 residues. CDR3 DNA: TGTGCCAGCTTTTACACCCCAGGCTACCAAGAGACCCAGTACTTC. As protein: CASFYTPGYQETQYF. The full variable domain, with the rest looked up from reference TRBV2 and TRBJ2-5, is EPEVTQTPSHQVTQMGQEVILRCVPISNHLYFYWYRQILGQKVEFLVSFYNNEISEKSEIFDDQFSVERPDGSNFTLKIRSTKLEDSAMYFCASFYTPGYQETQYFGPGTRLLVL.

CDR3 residues: CASSHSLYEQYF. The CDR3 DNA reads TGTGCCAGCAGCCATTCCCTCTACGAGCAGTACTTC. The chain couples TRBV14 to TRBJ2-7; D unresolved. Germline CDR1 reads SGHDN; CDR2 reads FVKESK. V gave up 3 bases and J gave up 3 bases, with 6 bases separating them. This CDR3 has 12 amino acids.

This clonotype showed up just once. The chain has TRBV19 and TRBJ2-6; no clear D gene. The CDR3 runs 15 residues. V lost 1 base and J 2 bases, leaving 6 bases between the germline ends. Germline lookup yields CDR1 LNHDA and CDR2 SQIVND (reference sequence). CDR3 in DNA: TGTGCCAGTAGTATAGTAGCCGCTGGGGCCAACGTCCTGACTTTC. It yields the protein CASSIVAAGANVLTF.

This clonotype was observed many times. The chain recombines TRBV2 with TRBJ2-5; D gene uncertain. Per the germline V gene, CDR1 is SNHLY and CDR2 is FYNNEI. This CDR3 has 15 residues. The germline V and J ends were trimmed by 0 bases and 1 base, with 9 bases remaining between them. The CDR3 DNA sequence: TGTGCCAGCAGTGAAGCCACAGAGACCCAAGAGACCCAGTACTTC. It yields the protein CASSEATETQETQYF.

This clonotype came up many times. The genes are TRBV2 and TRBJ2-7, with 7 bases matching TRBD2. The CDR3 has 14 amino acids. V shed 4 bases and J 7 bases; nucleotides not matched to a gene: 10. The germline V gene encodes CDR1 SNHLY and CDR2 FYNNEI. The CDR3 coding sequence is TGTGCCAGCAGTGGACTAGCCGGAGTGAAGGAGCAGTACTTC. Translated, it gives CASSGLAGVKEQYF.

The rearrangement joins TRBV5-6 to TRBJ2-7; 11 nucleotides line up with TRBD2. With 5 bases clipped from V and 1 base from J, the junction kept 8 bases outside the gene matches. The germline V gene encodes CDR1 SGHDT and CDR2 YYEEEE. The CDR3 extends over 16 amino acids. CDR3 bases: TGTGCCAGCAGTCCTAGTAGCGGGAGGGTTTCCTACGAGCAGTACTTC. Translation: CASSPSSGRVSYEQYF.

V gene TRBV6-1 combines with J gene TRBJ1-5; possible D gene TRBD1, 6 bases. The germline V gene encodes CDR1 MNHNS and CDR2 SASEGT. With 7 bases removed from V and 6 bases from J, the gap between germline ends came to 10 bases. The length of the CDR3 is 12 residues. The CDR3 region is CASNREAQPQHF. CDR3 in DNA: TGTGCCAGCAACAGGGAGGCTCAGCCCCAGCATTTT.

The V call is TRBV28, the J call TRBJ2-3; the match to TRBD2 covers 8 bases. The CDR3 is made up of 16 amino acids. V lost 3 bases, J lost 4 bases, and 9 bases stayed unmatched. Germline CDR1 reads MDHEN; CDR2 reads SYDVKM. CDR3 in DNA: TGTGCCAGCAGTTTCGAGGAGACTAGCGAACCAGATACGCAGTATTTT. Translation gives CASSFEETSEPDTQYF.

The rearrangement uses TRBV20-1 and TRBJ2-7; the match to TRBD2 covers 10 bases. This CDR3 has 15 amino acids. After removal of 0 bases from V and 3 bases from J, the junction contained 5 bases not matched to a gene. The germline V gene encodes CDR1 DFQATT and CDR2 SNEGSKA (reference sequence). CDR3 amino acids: CSARDSPSGSYEQYF. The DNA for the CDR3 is TGCAGTGCTAGAGACTCCCCTAGCGGGAGCTACGAGCAGTACTTC.

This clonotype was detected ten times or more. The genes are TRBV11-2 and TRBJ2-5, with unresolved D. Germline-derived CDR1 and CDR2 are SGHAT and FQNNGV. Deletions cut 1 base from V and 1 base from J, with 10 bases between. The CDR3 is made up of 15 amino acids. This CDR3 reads CASSLGSGFQETQYF. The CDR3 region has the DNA TGTGCCAGCAGCTTAGGTTCAGGATTCCAAGAGACCCAGTACTTC. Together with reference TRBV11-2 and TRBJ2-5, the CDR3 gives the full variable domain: EAGVAQSPRYKIIEKRQSVAFWCNPISGHATLYWYQQILGQGPKLLIQFQNNGVVDDSQLPKDRFSAERLKGVDSTLKIQPAKLEDSAVYLCASSLGSGFQETQYFGPGTRLLVL.

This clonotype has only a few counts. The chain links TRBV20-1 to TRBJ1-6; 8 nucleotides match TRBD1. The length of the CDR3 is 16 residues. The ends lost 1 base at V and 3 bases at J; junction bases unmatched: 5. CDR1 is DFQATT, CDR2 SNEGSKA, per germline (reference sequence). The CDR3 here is CSARVAGGYYNSPLHF. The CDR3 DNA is TGCAGTGCTAGAGTGGCAGGGGGCTACTATAATTCACCCCTCCACTTT.